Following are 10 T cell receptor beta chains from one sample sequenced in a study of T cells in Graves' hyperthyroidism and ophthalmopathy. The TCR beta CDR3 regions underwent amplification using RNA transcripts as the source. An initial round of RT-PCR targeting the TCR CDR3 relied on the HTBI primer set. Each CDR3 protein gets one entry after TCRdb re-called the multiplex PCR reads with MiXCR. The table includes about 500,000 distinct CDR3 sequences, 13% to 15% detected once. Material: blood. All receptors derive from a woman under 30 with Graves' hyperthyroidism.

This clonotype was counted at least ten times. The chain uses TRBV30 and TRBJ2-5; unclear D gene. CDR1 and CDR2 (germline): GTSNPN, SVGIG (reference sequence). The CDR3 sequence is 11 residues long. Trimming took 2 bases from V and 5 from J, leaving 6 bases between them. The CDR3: CAWSFSETQYF. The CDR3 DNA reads TGTGCCTGGAGTTTTAGCGAGACCCAGTACTTC.

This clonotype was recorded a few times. The CDR3 region is CSVEDSGTSTDTQYF. For the CDR3, the DNA is TGCAGCGTTGAAGATTCGGGGACCAGCACAGATACGCAGTATTTT. This rearrangement joins TRBV29-1 to TRBJ2-3; the D gene could be TRBD1 or TRBD2 (5 bases each). The CDR3 contains 15 residues. V was shortened by 0 bases and J by 0 bases, with 10 bases between the two germline ends. Germline V lookup: CDR1 SQVTM, CDR2 ANQGSEA.

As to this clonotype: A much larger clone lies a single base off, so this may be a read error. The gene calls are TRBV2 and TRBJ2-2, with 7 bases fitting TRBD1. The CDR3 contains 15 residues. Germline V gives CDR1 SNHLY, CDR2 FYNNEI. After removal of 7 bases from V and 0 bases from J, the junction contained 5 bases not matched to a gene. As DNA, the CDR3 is TGTGCCAGCATCAAACAGGGGTCGAACACCGGGGAGCTGTTTTTT. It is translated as CASIKQGSNTGELFF. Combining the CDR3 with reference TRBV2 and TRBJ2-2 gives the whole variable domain EPEVTQTPSHQVTQMGQEVILRCVPISNHLYFYWYRQILGQKVEFLVSFYNNEISEKSEIFDDQFSVERPDGSNFTLKIRSTKLEDSAMYFCASIKQGSNTGELFFGEGSRLTVL.

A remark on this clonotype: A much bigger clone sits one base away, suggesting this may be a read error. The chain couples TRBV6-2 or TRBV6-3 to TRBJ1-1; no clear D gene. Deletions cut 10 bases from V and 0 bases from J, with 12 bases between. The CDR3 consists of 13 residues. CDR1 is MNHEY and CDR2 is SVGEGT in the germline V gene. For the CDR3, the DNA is TGTGCCACCCGTATAGGAATGAACACTGAAGCTTTCTTT. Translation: CATRIGMNTEAFF.

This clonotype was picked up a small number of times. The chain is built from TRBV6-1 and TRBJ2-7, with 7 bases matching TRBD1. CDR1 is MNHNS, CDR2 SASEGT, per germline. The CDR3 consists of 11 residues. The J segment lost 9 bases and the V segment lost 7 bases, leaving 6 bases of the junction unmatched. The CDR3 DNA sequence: TGTGCCAGCAAACAGGGGATAGGGCAGTACTTC. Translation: CASKQGIGQYF.

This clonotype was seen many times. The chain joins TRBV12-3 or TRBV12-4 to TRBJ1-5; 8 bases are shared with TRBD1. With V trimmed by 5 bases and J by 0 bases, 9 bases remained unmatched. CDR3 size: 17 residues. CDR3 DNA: TGTGCCAGCAGTCCAGACAGGGGAAGCTATAGCAATCAGCCCCAGCATTTT. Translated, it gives CASSPDRGSYSNQPQHF.

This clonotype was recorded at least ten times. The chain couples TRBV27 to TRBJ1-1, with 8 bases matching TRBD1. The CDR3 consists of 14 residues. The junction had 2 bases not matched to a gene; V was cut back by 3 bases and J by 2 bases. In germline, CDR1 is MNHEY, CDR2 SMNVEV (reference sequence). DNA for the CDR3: TGTGCCAGCAGTTTTACAGGGGGAAACACTGAAGCTTTCTTT. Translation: CASSFTGGNTEAFF.

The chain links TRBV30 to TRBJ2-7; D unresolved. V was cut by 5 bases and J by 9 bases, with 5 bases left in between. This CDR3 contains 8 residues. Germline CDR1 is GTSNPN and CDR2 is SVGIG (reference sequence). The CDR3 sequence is CAWDAQYF. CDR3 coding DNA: TGTGCCTGGGACGCGCAGTACTTC.

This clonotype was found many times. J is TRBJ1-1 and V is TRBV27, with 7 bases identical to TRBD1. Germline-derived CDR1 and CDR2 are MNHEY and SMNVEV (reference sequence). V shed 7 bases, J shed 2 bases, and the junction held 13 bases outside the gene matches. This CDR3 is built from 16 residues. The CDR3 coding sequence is TGTGCCAGCAACCCCTCCGAGGGGGCCCTAAACACTGAAGCTTTCTTT. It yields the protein CASNPSEGALNTEAFF.

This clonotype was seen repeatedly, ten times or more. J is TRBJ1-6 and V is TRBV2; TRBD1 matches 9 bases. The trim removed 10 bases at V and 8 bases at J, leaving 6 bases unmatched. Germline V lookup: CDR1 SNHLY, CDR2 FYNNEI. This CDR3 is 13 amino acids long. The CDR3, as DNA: TGTGCCACCGTGGGACAGGGTGATTCACCCCTCCACTTT. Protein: CATVGQGDSPLHF.